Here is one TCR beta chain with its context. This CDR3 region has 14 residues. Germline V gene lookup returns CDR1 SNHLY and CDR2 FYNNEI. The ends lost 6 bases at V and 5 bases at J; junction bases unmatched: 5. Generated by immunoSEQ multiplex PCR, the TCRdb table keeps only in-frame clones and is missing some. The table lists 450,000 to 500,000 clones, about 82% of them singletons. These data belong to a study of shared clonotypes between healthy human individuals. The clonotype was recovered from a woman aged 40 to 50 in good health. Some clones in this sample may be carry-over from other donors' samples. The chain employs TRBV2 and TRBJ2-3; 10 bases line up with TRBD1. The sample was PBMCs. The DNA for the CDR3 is TGTGCCAGCAGCCGGGACAGGGGTCGAGATACGCAGTATTTT. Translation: CASSRDRGRDTQYF.